The 5 T cell receptor beta chains below come from one sample, sequenced in a study of molecular identifiers for immune sequencing clone quantification. TCRdb ran MiXCR on the PCR reads and lists one entry per CDR3 protein. Of hundreds of thousands of distinct CDR3 sequences in the sample, roughly 23% were seen once. The sample taken for sequencing was naive CD8+ T cells from blood, with Jurkat cell RNA spiked in. Subset reported: FACS-sorted CD8+CD4-CCR7+CD45RA+ naive T cells. All receptors come from a human donor in good health. Some libraries in this study had Jurkat cell RNA spiked in.

In this sample, this clonotype turned up a few times. The chain recombines TRBV28 with TRBJ2-5; TRBD1 might be the D (6 bases). V lost 5 bases and J 5 bases, leaving 18 bases between the germline ends. CDR3 length: 15 amino acids. CDR1 MDHEN and CDR2 SYDVKM come from the germline V gene. CDR3 nucleotides: TGTGCCAGCAGTCCGACATCAGGGGTTTTGGAGACCCAGTACTTC. Translated, it gives CASSPTSGVLETQYF.

The chain recombines TRBV10-3 with TRBJ1-1; 7 nucleotides line up with TRBD1. Per the germline V gene, CDR1 is ENHRY and CDR2 is SYGVKD. This CDR3 is 15 amino acids long. V gave up 3 bases and J gave up 2 bases; unmatched junction bases: 6. The CDR3: CAISEKQGYNTEAFF. The CDR3 nucleotides are TGTGCCATCAGTGAAAAACAGGGGTACAACACTGAAGCTTTCTTT.

V is TRBV12-5 and J is TRBJ1-1; D possibly corresponds to TRBD1 (5 bases). The germline CDR1 and CDR2 sequences are LGHNT and FRNRAP. Between the trimmed V and J ends, which lost 6 bases and 5 bases, there was a span of 13 bases. The CDR3 is 13 residues long. CDR3 sequence: CASGIPGLTEAFF. The CDR3 nucleotides are TGTGCTAGTGGAATACCGGGACTGACTGAAGCTTTCTTT.

The count of this clonotype is one. The rearrangement uses TRBV28 and TRBJ2-3; TRBD2 aligns across 7 bases. The ends lost 5 bases at V and 7 bases at J; junction bases unmatched: 15. Germline lookup yields CDR1 MDHEN and CDR2 SYDVKM. The length of the CDR3 is 16 residues. CDR3: CASSATGLPRPNTQYF. CDR3 nucleotide sequence: TGTGCCAGCAGTGCCACGGGACTACCGCGCCCAAATACGCAGTATTTT.

The chain links TRBV5-4 to TRBJ2-5; 8 bases fit TRBD1. Germline loops: CDR1 SGHNT, CDR2 YYREEE (reference sequence). The CDR3 has 16 residues. The V gene end was trimmed by 0 bases and the J gene end by 4 bases; junction bases not matched to a gene: 8. CDR3 protein: CASSLGDPGTGETQYF. The DNA of the CDR3 is TGTGCCAGCAGCTTGGGGGATCCCGGGACAGGAGAGACCCAGTACTTC.